This T cell receptor beta chain was captured in a study of neoadjuvant anti-PD-1 for oral cavity cancer. The data were produced by immunoSEQ multiplex PCR, yet TCRdb's version contains in-frame clones alone and is incomplete. The top ten clones hold 3% to 3.5% of a sample with tens of thousands of clones, around 82% of them seen once. From germline, CDR1 is SGHTS and CDR2 YDEGEE. The V gene lost 7 bases and the J gene lost 12 bases, with 17 bases spanning the gap. The CDR3 spans 12 residues. In its sample, this clone was seen once. The source was PBMCs, collected before nivolumab (anti-PD-1) treatment. This chain links TRBV5-8 with TRBJ2-1; D gene ambiguous. The sequence was obtained from a person aged 35-79 years with oral cavity squamous cell carcinoma. CDR3 in DNA: TGTGCCAGCTCATCGGCGAAGGTTCTGCAGTTCTTC. This encodes CASSSAKVLQFF.